These 17 T cell receptor beta chains were sequenced from one sample in a study of CD8 T cells in ankylosing spondylitis. TCRdb re-called the 5' RACE reads with MiXCR, one entry per CDR3 protein. This table holds some 220,000 distinct CDR3 sequences, roughly a tenth found once. The sample comprised blood, either unsorted or a sorted T cell fraction (not recorded which). The receptors were gathered from a male donor with ankylosing spondylitis or in good health (not recorded which).

This clonotype was detected many times. This sequence joins TRBV3-1 and TRBJ2-5; 11 positions match TRBD2. With 4 bases clipped from V and 3 bases from J, the junction kept 10 bases outside the gene matches. Germline CDR1 LGHDT, CDR2 YNNKEL (reference sequence). The CDR3 consists of 17 residues. CDR3 DNA sequence: TGTGCCAGCAGCCGGGCTCCAGGGACTAGCGGAGAAGAGACCCAGTACTTC. Its translation: CASSRAPGTSGEETQYF.

This clonotype was seen at least ten times. The chain combines TRBV12-3 or TRBV12-4 with TRBJ2-1, with TRBD2 as a possible D gene (6 bases). Between the trimmed V and J ends, which lost 7 bases and 8 bases, there was a span of 15 bases. The length of the CDR3 is 13 residues. The CDR3 sequence is CASTLGTGDEQFF. The CDR3 DNA reads as TGTGCCAGCACCCTGGGTACGGGGGATGAGCAGTTCTTC.

In its sample, this clonotype was seen many times. The gene calls are TRBV20-1 and TRBJ2-5; D is uncertain. Germline CDR1 and CDR2: DFQATT and SNEGSKA (reference sequence). This CDR3 region has 13 residues. V was clipped by 6 bases and J by 1 base, with 12 bases between them. The CDR3 DNA follows: TGCAGTGCGAGAACCGGCCTCCAAGAGACCCAGTACTTC. The encoded protein is CSARTGLQETQYF.

This clonotype has ten or more counts. For the CDR3, the DNA is TGCGCCAGCAGCAATGCGGCCCAGGGATACTATGGCTACACCTTC. This codes for CASSNAAQGYYGYTF. The V and J genes are TRBV5-1 and TRBJ1-2; TRBD1 might be the D (5 bases). This CDR3 contains 15 residues. CDR1 is SGHRS and CDR2 is YFSETQ in the germline V gene. Trimming shortened V by 4 bases and J by 3 bases, and 16 bases separated the two germline ends. Supplemented by reference TRBV5-1 and TRBJ1-2, the full variable domain reads KAGVTQTPRYLIKTRGQQVTLSCSPISGHRSVSWYQQTPGQGLQFLFEYFSETQRNKGNFPGRFSGRQFSNSRSEMNVSTLELGDSALYLCASSNAAQGYYGYTFGSGTRLTVV.

This clonotype has at least ten counts. J is TRBJ1-2 and V is TRBV6-1, with 7 bases fitting TRBD1. V was pared by 6 bases and J by 5 bases, with 12 bases of the junction left unmatched. The CDR3 sequence is 15 residues long. Germline V gene lookup returns CDR1 MNHNS and CDR2 SASEGT. The CDR3: CASRAFAGQRYGYTF. The CDR3 DNA sequence: TGTGCCAGCAGAGCATTCGCGGGACAGCGTTATGGCTACACCTTC.

This clonotype was counted many times. The chain joins TRBV12-3 or TRBV12-4 to TRBJ1-4; 9 bases align to TRBD1. Unmatched junction bases numbered 5, after V lost 6 bases and J lost 0 bases. The CDR3 loop spans 16 amino acids. CDR3 in amino acids: CASSPTGGTTNEKLFF. The CDR3 DNA follows: TGTGCCAGCAGCCCTACAGGGGGCACAACTAATGAAAAACTGTTTTTT.

The sample holds many counts of this clonotype. The V gene is TRBV7-2, the J gene TRBJ1-3; D not certain. With 1 base removed from V and 0 bases from J, the gap between germline ends came to 7 bases. From germline, CDR1 is SGHTA and CDR2 FQGNSA. The CDR3 has 15 residues. This CDR3 is CASSLGWSSGNTIYF. The CDR3 DNA reads as TGTGCCAGCAGCTTAGGGTGGTCCTCTGGAAACACCATATATTTT.

The table lists this clonotype with many counts. The rearrangement uses TRBV5-1 and TRBJ2-1, with 12 positions matching TRBD2. The germline V gene has CDR1 SGHRS and CDR2 YFSETQ. This CDR3 has 15 amino acids. Trimming at V came to 3 bases and at J to 6 bases, leaving 4 bases not matched to a gene. CDR3 nucleotide sequence: TGCGCCAGCAGCTCCGGGACTAGCGGGCCCAATGAGCAGTTCTTC. This sequence encodes CASSSGTSGPNEQFF.

The rearrangement uses TRBV12-3 or TRBV12-4 and TRBJ1-6; D call uncertain. The CDR3 extends over 18 amino acids. With 3 bases removed from V and 0 bases from J, the gap between germline ends came to 15 bases. The CDR3 DNA follows: TGTGCCAGCAGTTTTTTCTTCGCTGCGAGCTCCTATAATTCACCCCTCCACTTT. Protein sequence: CASSFFFAASSYNSPLHF.

This clonotype was seen at least ten times. The rearrangement links TRBV10-3 to TRBJ1-1, with D unclear. The V gene lost 3 bases and the J gene lost 1 base, with 6 bases spanning the gap. The germline CDR1 and CDR2 sequences are ENHRY and SYGVKD. The CDR3 covers 13 residues. The CDR3 loop is CAISDGGNTEAFF. The CDR3 nucleotides read TGTGCCATCAGTGACGGCGGGAACACTGAAGCTTTCTTT.

V is TRBV6-4 and J is TRBJ2-3; the match to TRBD2 covers 8 bases. From germline, CDR1 is MRHNA and CDR2 SNTAGT. CDR3 size: 15 residues. Trimming removed 0 bases from V and 1 base from J; junction bases left unmatched: 0. The CDR3 DNA sequence: TGTGCCAGCAGTGACTCTAGCGGGGGCACAGATACGCAGTATTTT. It is translated as CASSDSSGGTDTQYF.

This clonotype was seen ten or more times. DNA for the CDR3: TGTGCCAGCAGGTATAGCGCGTACGGGACTAGCGGGGACAATGAGCAGTTCTTC. Translated: CASRYSAYGTSGDNEQFF. The chain links TRBV7-2 to TRBJ2-1; TRBD2 matches 13 bases. The CDR3 runs 18 residues. Per germline, CDR1 SGHTA and CDR2 FQGNSA. Trimming cost V 6 bases and J 5 bases; bases outside gene matches: 13.

This clonotype has just a few counts. V and J are TRBV21-1 and TRBJ2-1; TRBD1, the table's D call, lacks a check against the DNA. TRBV21-1 is a documented pseudogene. The CDR3 covers 17 residues. CDR3 bases: TGTGCCAGCAGCACCCAACCTTTAGACAGGGTCCGGAATGAGCAGTTCTTC. Translation: CASSTQPLDRVRNEQFF.

This clonotype was detected ten times or more. The rearrangement uses TRBV3-1 and TRBJ2-5; D is unclear. CDR1 LGHDT and CDR2 YNNKEL come from the germline V gene (reference sequence). V lost 1 base and J lost 1, with 10 bases in between. This CDR3 is built from 15 residues. The CDR3 DNA sequence: TGTGCCAGCAGCCAAGTCCCCGGACCCCAAGAGACCCAGTACTTC. This sequence encodes CASSQVPGPQETQYF.

This clonotype has a handful of counts. The rearrangement joins TRBV10-1 to TRBJ2-4; D ambiguous. Germline values: CDR1 WNHNN, CDR2 SYGVQD (reference sequence). This CDR3 spans 14 amino acids. Trimming took 3 bases from V and 0 from J, leaving 6 bases between them. This CDR3 is CASSDQVAKNIQYF. In nucleotides, the CDR3 is TGCGCCAGCAGTGATCAGGTAGCCAAAAACATTCAGTACTTC.

This clonotype has only a few counts. The chain joins TRBV2 to TRBJ1-1; 9 positions match TRBD1. V lost 8 bases, J lost 4 bases, and 8 bases stayed unmatched. The length of the CDR3 is 14 residues. Germline loops: CDR1 SNHLY, CDR2 FYNNEI. CDR3 coding DNA: TGTGCCAGCTCCCAACAGGGGGCTATCACTGAAGCTTTCTTT. Translating it yields CASSQQGAITEAFF.

This clonotype was recorded at least ten times. The chain links TRBV6-5 to TRBJ2-5; 9 bases agree with TRBD1. J was trimmed by 5 bases and V by 4 bases; bases with no gene match: 14. The CDR3 is 17 residues long. CDR1 and CDR2 from the germline V gene are MNHEY and SVGAGI. CDR3 DNA sequence: TGTGCCAGCAGTTTCGGAACCCAAACAGGGGGCTCGGAGACCCAGTACTTC. This codes for CASSFGTQTGGSETQYF.